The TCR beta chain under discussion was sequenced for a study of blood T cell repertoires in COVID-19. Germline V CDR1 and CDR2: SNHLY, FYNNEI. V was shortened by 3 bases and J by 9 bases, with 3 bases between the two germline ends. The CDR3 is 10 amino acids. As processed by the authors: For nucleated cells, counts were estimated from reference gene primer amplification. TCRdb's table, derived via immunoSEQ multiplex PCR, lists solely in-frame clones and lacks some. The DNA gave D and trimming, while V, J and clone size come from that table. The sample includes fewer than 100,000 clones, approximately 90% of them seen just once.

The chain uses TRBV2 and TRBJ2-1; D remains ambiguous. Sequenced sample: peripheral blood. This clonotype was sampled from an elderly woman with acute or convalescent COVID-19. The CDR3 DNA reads TGTGCCAGCAGTGACGGTGAGCAGTTCTTC. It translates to CASSDGEQFF.